This TCR beta chain originates from a study of OX40 agonist ivuxolimab in advanced cancers. Study-level information: In three patients, partial responses were observed, one with hepatocellular carcinoma and two with cutaneous melanoma.

As to this clone: Its antigen is unidentified.

Overall study findings and caveats: Clonal expansion among partial responders at 0.1-3.0 mg/kg ranked near the lowest.

V was trimmed by 5 bases and J by 5 bases, leaving 10 bases between them. The germline gives CDR1 SGHTA, CDR2 FQGNSA. The CDR3 loop spans 13 amino acids. The data were produced by immunoSEQ multiplex PCR, yet TCRdb's version contains in-frame clones alone and is incomplete. This sample has roughly 46,000 clones, with roughly 90% found just once. The chain uses TRBV7-2 and TRBJ2-1; D could derive from TRBD1 or TRBD2 (5 bases each). This clonotype was obtained from an adult with an advanced solid tumor such as melanoma, head and neck, liver or kidney cancer. Sequenced here: CD4+ or CD8+ T cells sorted from blood, sampled in a trial of the OX40 agonist ivuxolimab. CDR3 amino acids: CASSEGLHNEQFF. The CDR3 DNA reads as TGTGCCAGCAGCGAGGGGCTCCACAATGAGCAGTTCTTC.